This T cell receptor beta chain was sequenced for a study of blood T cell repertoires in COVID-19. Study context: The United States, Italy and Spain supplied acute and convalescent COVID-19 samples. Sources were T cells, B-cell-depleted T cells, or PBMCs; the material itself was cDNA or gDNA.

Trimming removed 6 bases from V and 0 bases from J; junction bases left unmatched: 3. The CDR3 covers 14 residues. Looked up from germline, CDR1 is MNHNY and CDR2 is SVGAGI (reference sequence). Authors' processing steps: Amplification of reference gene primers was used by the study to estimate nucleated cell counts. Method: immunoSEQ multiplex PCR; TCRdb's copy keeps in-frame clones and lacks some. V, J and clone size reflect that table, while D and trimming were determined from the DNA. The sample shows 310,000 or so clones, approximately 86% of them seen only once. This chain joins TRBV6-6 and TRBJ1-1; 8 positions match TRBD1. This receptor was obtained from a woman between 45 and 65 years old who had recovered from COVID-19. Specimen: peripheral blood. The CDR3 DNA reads TGTGCCAGCAGGAGACAGGGGCTGAACACTGAAGCTTTCTTT. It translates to CASRRQGLNTEAFF.